The 24 T cell receptor beta chains listed next were all sequenced from one sample in a study of OX40 agonist ivuxolimab in advanced cancers. Sequencing used immunoSEQ multiplex PCR; TCRdb keeps in-frame clones, though not all of them. The table lists roughly 53,000 clones, approximately 88% of them singletons. Here the sequenced sample was CD4+ or CD8+ T cells sorted from blood, taken in a trial of the OX40 agonist ivuxolimab. The receptor set was obtained from an adult with an advanced solid tumor such as melanoma, head and neck, liver or kidney cancer.

This rearrangement joins TRBV10-3 to TRBJ1-6, with 8 bases that match TRBD1. V lost 7 bases, J lost 8 bases, and 7 bases stayed unmatched. Germline V lookup: CDR1 ENHRY, CDR2 SYGVKD. The CDR3 runs 14 residues. CDR3 sequence: CAIKGTGGDSPLHF. In DNA form, the CDR3 reads TGTGCCATCAAGGGCACAGGGGGGGATTCACCCCTCCACTTT.

This chain connects TRBV7-9 to TRBJ1-1; the match to TRBD1 covers 7 bases. CDR1 is SEHNR and CDR2 is FQNEAQ in the germline V gene (reference sequence). Trimming cost V 3 bases and J 0 bases; bases outside gene matches: 4. This CDR3 region has 15 residues. CDR3 coding DNA: TGTGCCAGCAGCTTCGTCGGACAGGTGAACACTGAAGCTTTCTTT. Its translation is CASSFVGQVNTEAFF.

The CDR3 DNA is TGTGCCAGCACCAAGCAGTTTCCAAGCGGGGGGATGGGAGAGACCCAGTACTTC. Its protein product is CASTKQFPSGGMGETQYF. The rearrangement uses TRBV2 and TRBJ2-5, with 9 nucleotides matching TRBD2. The CDR3 contains 18 residues. V lost 7 bases and J lost 4; bases outside the gene matches: 19. Germline V gives CDR1 SNHLY, CDR2 FYNNEI.

V is TRBV19 and J is TRBJ1-5; 7 bases match TRBD1. The CDR3 loop spans 15 amino acids. V shed 5 bases, J shed 5 bases, and the junction held 9 bases outside the gene matches. Germline values: CDR1 LNHDA, CDR2 SQIVND (reference sequence). CDR3 sequence: CASSLARGYDQPQHF. CDR3 coding DNA: TGTGCCAGTAGTTTGGCCAGGGGGTACGATCAGCCCCAGCATTTT.

The rearrangement joins TRBV10-3 to TRBJ2-1; 8 bases align to TRBD1. This CDR3 has 13 amino acids. Germline CDR1 ENHRY, CDR2 SYGVKD. V was pared by 10 bases and J by 12 bases, with 14 bases of the junction left unmatched. In DNA, the CDR3 is TGTGCCACCGGCGGGACAGGTACCGTATGGCAGTTCTTC. This codes for CATGGTGTVWQFF.

V usage is TRBV14 and J usage is TRBJ2-1, with 16 bases matching TRBD2. CDR1 is SGHDN and CDR2 is FVKESK in the germline V gene. The CDR3 has 18 amino acids. The V and J ends lost 3 bases and 7 bases, in that order; junction bases with no gene match: 9. CDR3 sequence (DNA): TGTGCCAGCAGCCACCGGGGACTAGCGGGGGGGGCATGGAATGAGCAGTTCTTC. The encoded protein is CASSHRGLAGGAWNEQFF.

This clone appeared once. This rearrangement joins TRBV30 to TRBJ1-2; possibly TRBD1 for D (5 bases). The CDR3 is 15 amino acids. The V end lost 2 bases, the J end lost 2 bases, and 15 bases lay between the germline ends. CDR1 and CDR2 (germline): GTSNPN, SVGIG (reference sequence). The CDR3: CAWSLPTGENYGYTF. Written as DNA, the CDR3 is TGTGCCTGGAGTCTACCCACAGGCGAGAACTATGGCTACACCTTC.

The chain recombines TRBV5-1 with TRBJ2-3, with 8 positions matching TRBD2. The CDR3 has 18 residues. V dropped 2 bases and J dropped 0; count of bases not matched to a gene: 11. Germline lookup yields CDR1 SGHRS and CDR2 YFSETQ. CDR3 residues: CASSFRSGRSRSTDTQYF. The CDR3 region has the DNA TGCGCCAGCAGCTTTAGGAGCGGGAGATCCCGTAGCACAGATACGCAGTATTTT.

This chain links TRBV6-1 with TRBJ1-2; D might be TRBD1 (5 bases). Germline V CDR1 and CDR2: MNHNS, SASEGT. Trimming removed 1 base at V and 4 bases at J, with 10 bases between. The CDR3 is 14 amino acids. CDR3 sequence (DNA): TGTGCCAGCAGTGAAGTGGGAGGGACCTATGGCTACACCTTC. Translated: CASSEVGGTYGYTF.

The gene calls are TRBV7-2 and TRBJ1-2; 9 bases are shared with TRBD1. The CDR3 spans 15 residues. Germline V gene lookup returns CDR1 SGHTA and CDR2 FQGNSA. Trimming at V came to 2 bases and at J to 3 bases, leaving 4 bases not matched to a gene. For the CDR3, the DNA is TGTGCCAGCAGCTTAACTCGGACAGGGGACTATGGCTACACCTTC. This sequence encodes CASSLTRTGDYGYTF. Full variable domain (remainder filled in from reference TRBV7-2 and TRBJ1-2): GAGVSQSPSNKVTEKGKDVELRCDPISGHTALYWYRQSLGQGLEFLIYFQGNSAPDKSGLPSDRFSAERTGGSVSTLTIQRTQQEDSAVYLCASSLTRTGDYGYTFGSGTRLTVV.

This clone has a handful of counts. The chain is built from TRBV6-9 and TRBJ2-2; TRBD1 aligns across 9 bases. The CDR3 spans 15 residues. V lost 6 bases, J lost 3 bases, and 5 bases stayed unmatched. The germline V gene encodes CDR1 MNHGY and CDR2 SVAAGI. The CDR3 nucleotides read TGTGCCAGCAGCCTCCGGGACAGGGACACCGGGGAGCTGTTTTTT. Its protein is CASSLRDRDTGELFF.

The J gene is TRBJ1-1, the V gene TRBV18; D perhaps matches TRBD1 (5 bases). Trimming removed 4 bases from V and 4 bases from J, with 16 bases in between. Looked up from germline, CDR1 is KGHSH and CDR2 is LQKENI. The CDR3 sequence is 15 residues long. The DNA of the CDR3 is TGTGCCAGCTCACACGGGACGGGAGAGGCCACTGAAGCTTTCTTT. Protein product: CASSHGTGEATEAFF.

This clone is a singleton in its sample. This sequence joins TRBV5-4 and TRBJ2-5, with D possibly TRBD2 on 6 matching bases. This CDR3 has 14 residues. The V and J ends lost 2 bases and 6 bases respectively, with 14 bases between them. The germline gives CDR1 SGHNT, CDR2 YYREEE (reference sequence). The CDR3 is CASSFGTARQTQYF. The CDR3 DNA reads as TGTGCCAGCAGCTTCGGGACTGCAAGACAGACCCAGTACTTC.

The chain uses TRBV5-5 and TRBJ2-5; 9 bases match TRBD1. The DNA end lines up better with TRBJ2-7; the J call may be wrong. The CDR3 consists of 15 residues. CDR1 and CDR2 from the germline V gene are SGHKS and YYEKEE (reference sequence). Here the CDR3 DNA reads TGTGCCAGCAGCTTGGGGGACAGGGCCTCCTACGAGCAGTACTTC. Amino acid sequence: CASSLGDRASYEQYF.

The V call is TRBV5-1, the J call TRBJ2-1; D uncertain. V lost 1 base to trimming and J lost 8 bases, with 13 bases between them. CDR3 size: 14 residues. The germline V gene has CDR1 SGHRS and CDR2 YFSETQ. In DNA form, the CDR3 reads TGCGCCAGCAGCTTGTGGCCAGAACGGGATGAGCAGTTCTTC. Translation gives CASSLWPERDEQFF.

The chain carries TRBV18 and TRBJ2-1, with 9 bases aligning to TRBD2. The germline V gene encodes CDR1 KGHSH and CDR2 LQKENI. The CDR3 length is 17 residues. The ends lost 0 bases at V and 6 bases at J; junction bases unmatched: 9. CDR3 sequence reads: CASSPPAASGAGNEQFF. CDR3 bases: TGTGCCAGCTCACCACCAGCGGCTAGCGGGGCCGGCAATGAGCAGTTCTTC.

The gene calls are TRBV19 and TRBJ1-1, with D unclear. Trimming took 7 bases from V and 0 from J, leaving 12 bases between them. Germline V gene lookup returns CDR1 LNHDA and CDR2 SQIVND (reference sequence). The CDR3 is 14 amino acids. This chain's CDR3 is CASTVEPMNTEAFF. The CDR3 bases are TGTGCCAGTACGGTCGAGCCTATGAACACTGAAGCTTTCTTT.

The chain links TRBV30 to TRBJ2-7; a possible D gene is TRBD2 (6 bases). Trimming shortened V by 0 bases and J by 0 bases, and 9 bases separated the two germline ends. The CDR3 is made up of 14 amino acids. CDR1 and CDR2 from the germline V gene are GTSNPN and SVGIG (reference sequence). The DNA for the CDR3 is TGTGCCTGGAGTGTCGGGGGTTCCTCCTACGAGCAGTACGTC. Translation gives CAWSVGGSSYEQYV.

This rearrangement joins TRBV10-3 to TRBJ2-5; 7 bases are shared with TRBD2. J lost 2 bases, V lost 3 bases, and 3 bases had no gene match. The germline gives CDR1 ENHRY, CDR2 SYGVKD. The CDR3 is 14 residues long. The CDR3 loop is CAISEGRGQETQYF. DNA for the CDR3: TGTGCCATCAGTGAAGGGCGGGGGCAAGAGACCCAGTACTTC.

The rearrangement uses TRBV7-2 and TRBJ1-1; no clear D. This CDR3 is 15 amino acids long. The V gene's germline CDR1 is SGHTA and CDR2 FQGNSA. The ends were cut back, 1 base at V and 5 bases at J, with 14 bases in the middle. DNA of the CDR3: TGTGCCAGCAGCTTAGGAAGTCTTGGCAGTACTGAAGCTTTCTTT. Its translation is CASSLGSLGSTEAFF. Using reference TRBV7-2 and TRBJ1-1 for the parts outside the CDR3, the full variable domain is GAGVSQSPSNKVTEKGKDVELRCDPISGHTALYWYRQSLGQGLEFLIYFQGNSAPDKSGLPSDRFSAERTGGSVSTLTIQRTQQEDSAVYLCASSLGSLGSTEAFFGQGTRLTVV.

The table lists this clone with a count of one. The chain joins TRBV6-5 to TRBJ1-1; D is possibly TRBD1 (6 bases). The length of the CDR3 is 14 residues. Germline-derived CDR1 and CDR2 are MNHEY and SVGAGI. The V gene lost 8 bases and the J gene lost 1 base, with 14 bases spanning the gap. CDR3 bases: TGTGCCAGCGGCGGGGGCTTGGGGAACACTGAAGCTTTCTTT. Encoded protein: CASGGGLGNTEAFF.

The chain carries TRBV7-2 and TRBJ2-1; 7 bases are a match to TRBD2. The germline V gene has CDR1 SGHTA and CDR2 FQGNSA. The CDR3 has 16 residues. The V segment lost 5 bases and the J segment 5 bases; nucleotides outside the gene matches: 12. The CDR3 coding sequence is TGTGCCAGCAGCCCAAGCGGGGTACGAACTAACAATGAGCAGTTCTTC. This translates into CASSPSGVRTNNEQFF.

The CDR3 sequence: CASSLGSDRDNEQFF. For the CDR3, the DNA is TGTGCCAGCAGCTTAGGTTCAGACAGGGACAATGAGCAGTTCTTC. The chain carries TRBV11-3 and TRBJ2-1; 7 bases agree with TRBD1. The V segment lost 1 base and the J segment 5 bases; nucleotides outside the gene matches: 5. Germline V lookup: CDR1 SGHNT, CDR2 YENEEA. This CDR3 region has 15 residues.

The V and J genes are TRBV27 and TRBJ1-1, with 7 bases lining up with TRBD1. V trimming: 4 bases; J trimming: 0 bases; junction bases outside the gene matches: 5. The germline gives CDR1 MNHEY, CDR2 SMNVEV (reference sequence). This CDR3 is built from 15 residues. For the CDR3, the DNA is TGTGCCAGCAGTTCCCCGACAGGGATGAACACTGAAGCTTTCTTT. Its protein is CASSSPTGMNTEAFF.